The present TCR beta chain was sequenced within a study of PD-1 blockade in classical Hodgkin lymphoma. Libraries were prepared by immunoSEQ multiplex PCR; TCRdb keeps only in-frame clonotypes and omits some of them. The sample lists 10,000 to 15,000 clones, roughly 83% seen once, with 0.9% to 0.95% in the top ten. This clone was seen just once. Its target is unknown. Time point noted: cycle 4 day 1 (C4D1), after around six weeks of nivolumab. All trial patients relapsed after autologous stem cell transplantation. Researchers used magnetic negative selection to pull out pure CD4+ T cells from thawed PBMCs. Study results and caveats: Exclusion was the outcome for patients who began nivolumab under 1 year after ASCT.

V dropped 1 base and J dropped 5; count of bases not matched to a gene: 9. The CDR3 runs 17 residues. From germline, CDR1 is SGHDN and CDR2 FVKESK. The chain uses TRBV14 and TRBJ2-3; 10 bases agree with TRBD2. This TCR derives from a human donor with classical Hodgkin lymphoma. Sample: CD4+ T cells from blood, taken before the fourth cycle of nivolumab. CDR3 loop: CASSQVPQAGGKDTQYF. Written as DNA, the CDR3 is TGTGCCAGCAGCCAAGTCCCTCAAGCGGGAGGGAAAGATACGCAGTATTTT.